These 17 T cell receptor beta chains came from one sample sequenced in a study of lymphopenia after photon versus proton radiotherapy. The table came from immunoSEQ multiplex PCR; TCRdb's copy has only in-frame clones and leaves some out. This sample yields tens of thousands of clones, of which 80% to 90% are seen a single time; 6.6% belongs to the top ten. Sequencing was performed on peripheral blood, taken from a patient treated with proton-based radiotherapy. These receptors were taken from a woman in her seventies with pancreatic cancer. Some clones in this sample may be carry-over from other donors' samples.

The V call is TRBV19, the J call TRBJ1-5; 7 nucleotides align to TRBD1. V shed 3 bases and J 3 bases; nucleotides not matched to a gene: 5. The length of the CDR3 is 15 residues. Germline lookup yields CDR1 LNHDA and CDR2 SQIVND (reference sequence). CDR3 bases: TGTGCCAGTAGTATTACCGACAGGGACAATCAGCCCCAGCATTTT. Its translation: CASSITDRDNQPQHF.

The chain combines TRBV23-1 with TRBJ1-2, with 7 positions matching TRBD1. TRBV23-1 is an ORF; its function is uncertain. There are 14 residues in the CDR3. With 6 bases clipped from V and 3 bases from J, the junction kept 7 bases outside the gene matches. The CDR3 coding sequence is TGCGCCAGCAGCGACAGGGATTATGACTATGGCTACACCTTC. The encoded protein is CASSDRDYDYGYTF.

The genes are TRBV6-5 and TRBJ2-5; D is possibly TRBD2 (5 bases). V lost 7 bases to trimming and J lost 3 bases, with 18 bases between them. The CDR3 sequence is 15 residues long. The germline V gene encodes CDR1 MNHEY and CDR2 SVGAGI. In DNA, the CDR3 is TGTGCCAGCACCCATCCTAAGAGGGTCGAAGAGACCCAGTACTTC. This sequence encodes CASTHPKRVEETQYF.

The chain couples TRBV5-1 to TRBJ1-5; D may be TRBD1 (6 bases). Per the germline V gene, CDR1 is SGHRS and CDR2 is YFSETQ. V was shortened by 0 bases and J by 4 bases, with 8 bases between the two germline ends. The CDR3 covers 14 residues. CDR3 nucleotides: TGCGCCAGCAGCTTGGGGACAGATAATCAGCCCCAGCATTTT. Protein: CASSLGTDNQPQHF.

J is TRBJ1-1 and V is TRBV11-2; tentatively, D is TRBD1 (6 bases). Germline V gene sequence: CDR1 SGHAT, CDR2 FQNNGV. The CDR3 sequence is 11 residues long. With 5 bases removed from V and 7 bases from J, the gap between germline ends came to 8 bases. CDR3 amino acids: CASSRTVEAFF. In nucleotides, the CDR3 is TGTGCCAGCAGCCGGACAGTTGAAGCTTTCTTT.

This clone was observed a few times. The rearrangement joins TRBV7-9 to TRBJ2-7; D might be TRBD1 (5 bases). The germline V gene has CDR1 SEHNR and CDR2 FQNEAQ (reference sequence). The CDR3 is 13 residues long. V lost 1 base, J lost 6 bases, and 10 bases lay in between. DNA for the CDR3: TGTGCCAGCAGCTTAGAGAGCAGGGCCGAGCAGTACTTC. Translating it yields CASSLESRAEQYF.

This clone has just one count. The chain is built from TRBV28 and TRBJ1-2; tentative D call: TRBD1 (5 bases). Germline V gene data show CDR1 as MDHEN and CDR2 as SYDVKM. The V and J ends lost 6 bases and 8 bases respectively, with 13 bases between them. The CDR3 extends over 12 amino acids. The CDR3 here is CASSRVGTGYTF. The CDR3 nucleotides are TGTGCCAGCAGCCGCGTAGGGACGGGCTACACCTTC.

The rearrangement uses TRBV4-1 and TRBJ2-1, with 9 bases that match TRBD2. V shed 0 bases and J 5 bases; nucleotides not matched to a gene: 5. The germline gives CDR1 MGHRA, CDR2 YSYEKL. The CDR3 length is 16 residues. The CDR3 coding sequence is TGCGCCAGCAGCCAAGAATGGCTAGCGGGAAACAATGAGCAGTTCTTC. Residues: CASSQEWLAGNNEQFF.

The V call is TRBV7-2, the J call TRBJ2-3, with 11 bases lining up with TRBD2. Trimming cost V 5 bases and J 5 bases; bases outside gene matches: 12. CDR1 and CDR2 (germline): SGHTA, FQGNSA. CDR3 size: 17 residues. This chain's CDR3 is CASSRYQTSGTGDTQYF. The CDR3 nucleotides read TGTGCCAGCAGCCGATACCAGACTAGCGGGACGGGAGATACGCAGTATTTT.

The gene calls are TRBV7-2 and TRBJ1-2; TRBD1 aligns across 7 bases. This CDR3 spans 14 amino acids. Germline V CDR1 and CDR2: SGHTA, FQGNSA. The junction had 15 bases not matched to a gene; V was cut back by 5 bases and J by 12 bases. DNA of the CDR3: TGTGCCAGCAGCCCCCGGGACAGCGAGGCCGCCCACACCTTC. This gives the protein CASSPRDSEAAHTF.

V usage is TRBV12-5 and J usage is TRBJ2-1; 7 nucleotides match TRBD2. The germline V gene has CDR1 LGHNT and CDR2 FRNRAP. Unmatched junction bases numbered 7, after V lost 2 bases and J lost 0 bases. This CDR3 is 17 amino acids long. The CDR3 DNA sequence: TGTGCTAGTGGTTTGTCTCTAGCGGAGAGCTCCTACAATGAGCAGTTCTTC. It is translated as CASGLSLAESSYNEQFF. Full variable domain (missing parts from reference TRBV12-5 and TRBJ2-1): DARVTQTPRHKVTEMGQEVTMRCQPILGHNTVFWYRQTMMQGLELLAYFRNRAPLDDSGMPKDRFSAEMPDATLATLKIQPSEPRDSAVYFCASGLSLAESSYNEQFFGPGTRLTVL.

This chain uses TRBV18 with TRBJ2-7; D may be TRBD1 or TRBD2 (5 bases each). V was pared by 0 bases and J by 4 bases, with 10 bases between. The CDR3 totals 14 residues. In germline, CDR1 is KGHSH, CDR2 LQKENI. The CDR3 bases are TGTGCCAGCTCACCACCGGTCAGGGAGTACGAGCAGTACTTC. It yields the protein CASSPPVREYEQYF.

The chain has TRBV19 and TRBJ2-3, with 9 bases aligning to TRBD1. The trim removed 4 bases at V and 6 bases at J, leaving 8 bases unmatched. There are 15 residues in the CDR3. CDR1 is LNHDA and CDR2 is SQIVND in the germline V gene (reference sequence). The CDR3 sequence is CASSSGGTGWDTQYF. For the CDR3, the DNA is TGTGCCAGTAGTAGTGGCGGGACAGGGTGGGATACGCAGTATTTT.

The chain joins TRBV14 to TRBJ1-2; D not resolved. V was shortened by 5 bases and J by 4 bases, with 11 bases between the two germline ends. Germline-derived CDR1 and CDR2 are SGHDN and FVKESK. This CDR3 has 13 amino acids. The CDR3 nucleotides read TGTGCCAGCAGCTCGACTGCTTTCTATGGCTACACCTTC. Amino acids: CASSSTAFYGYTF.

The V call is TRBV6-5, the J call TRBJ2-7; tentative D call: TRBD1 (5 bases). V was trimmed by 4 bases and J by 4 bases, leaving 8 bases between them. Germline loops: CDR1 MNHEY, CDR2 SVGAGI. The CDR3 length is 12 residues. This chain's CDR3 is CASSSRQYEQYF. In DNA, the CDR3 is TGTGCCAGCAGTTCCCGACAGTACGAGCAGTACTTC.

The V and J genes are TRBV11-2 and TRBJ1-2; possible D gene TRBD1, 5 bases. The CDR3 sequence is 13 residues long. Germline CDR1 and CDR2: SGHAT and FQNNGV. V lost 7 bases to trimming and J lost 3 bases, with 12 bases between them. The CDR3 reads CASNPAGDYGYTF. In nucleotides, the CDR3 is TGTGCCAGCAACCCAGCGGGGGACTATGGCTACACCTTC.

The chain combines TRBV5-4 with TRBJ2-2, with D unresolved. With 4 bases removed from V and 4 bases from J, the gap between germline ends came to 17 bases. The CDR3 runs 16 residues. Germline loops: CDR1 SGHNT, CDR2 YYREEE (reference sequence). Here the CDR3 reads CASSPTTLSGTGELFF. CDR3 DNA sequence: TGTGCCAGCAGCCCCACTACTCTGAGTGGCACCGGGGAGCTGTTTTTT.